This entry is about one T cell receptor beta chain. CDR1 is LGHNA, CDR2 YSLEER, per germline. CDR3 size: 15 residues. This sample was included in a study of monozygotic twins with inflammatory bowel disease. With the 5' RACE reads reprocessed, TCRdb shows one record per CDR3 protein and no DNA. The sample totals fewer than 550,000 distinct CDR3 sequences. The clonotype was recovered from a human donor with ulcerative colitis or Crohn's disease, or a healthy co-twin of an affected twin (not recorded which). This chain connects TRBV4-3 to TRBJ2-7; TCRdb returns TRBD1, unconfirmable since there is no DNA. Material: blood. The CDR3: CASSPTGGKAYEQYF.